Listed below are T cell receptor beta chains from one sample, sequenced in a study of T cell repertoires in cytomegalovirus infection. TCRdb fed the reads into MiXCR, producing one record per CDR3 protein. The data contain more than 400,000 distinct CDR3 sequences, about 25% of them seen just once; the ten biggest clones take up roughly 13%. The sequencing input was PBMCs. These receptors were taken from a human donor in good health (CMV status not recorded). Some clones in this sample may be carry-over from other donors' samples. Each CDR3 is given with its conserved first and last residue. D genes are given only for firm matches. Clone size appears in some rows only: once, few, many, or a class for an expanded clone.

>TRBV20-1|NA|once|TRBJ2-1
TGCAGTGCTATTGCTCGAGGAGTCTATCGGGATGAGCAGTTCTTC
CSAIARGVYRDEQFF
>TRBV3-1|NA|NA|TRBJ1-2
TGTGCCAGCAGCCAAGTTCCACAGGGTGGCTATGGCTACACCTTC
CASSQVPQGGYGYTF
>TRBV12-3/TRBV12-4|NA|few|TRBJ1-1
TGTGCCAGCAGTTCAGAGAACCCAGCTTTCTTT
CASSSENPAFF
>TRBV27|NA|NA|TRBJ2-7
TGTGCCAGCAACCCCGCAGGCTCCCACGAGCAGTACTTC
CASNPAGSHEQYF
>TRBV12-3/TRBV12-4|NA|few|TRBJ2-1
TGTGCCAGCAGCATACGGGGAGGAGGGCAGTTCTTC
CASSIRGGGQFF
>TRBV24-1|TRBD1|NA|TRBJ2-7
TGTGCCACCAGTGACCCCCGTTTGACAGGGGACTACGAGCAGTACTTC
CATSDPRLTGDYEQYF
>TRBV12-3/TRBV12-4|NA|NA|TRBJ1-2
TGTGCCAGCACCTGGACAGACAACTATGGCTACACCTTC
CASTWTDNYGYTF
>TRBV5-4|NA|NA|TRBJ2-1
TGTGCCAGCAGATATAGCGGAAATGAGCAGTTCTTC
CASRYSGNEQFF
>TRBV5-4|NA|NA|TRBJ1-5
TGTGCCAGCACCCCAGACCCCTCGGGCAATCAGCCCCAGCATTTT
CASTPDPSGNQPQHF
>TRBV7-2|NA|few|TRBJ1-4
TGTGCCAGCAGCCGCTTACCGTGGCCTAATGAAAAACTGTTTTTT
CASSRLPWPNEKLFF
>TRBV11-1|NA|few|TRBJ1-2
TGTGCCAGCAGCCTTCGGACGGAGGATTATGGCTACACCTTC
CASSLRTEDYGYTF
>TRBV20-1|TRBD1|NA|TRBJ1-5
TGCAGTGCTTCCAGAGTGTCGGGACAGGGGTCCAATCAGCCCCAGCATTTT
CSASRVSGQGSNQPQHF
>TRBV7-9|TRBD2|NA|TRBJ2-5
TGTGCCAGCAGCTACCGGACTAGCGGGAGGCGGGGGGAGACCCAGTACTTC
CASSYRTSGRRGETQYF
>TRBV7-6|NA|few|TRBJ2-1
TGTGCTAGCAGCCCGGACAGCCTGGACACAAATGAGCAGTTCTTC
CASSPDSLDTNEQFF
>TRBV6-5|NA|NA|TRBJ1-1
TGTGCCAGCAGTTACGGGGCAGGGAGCACTGAAGCTTTCTTT
CASSYGAGSTEAFF
>TRBV7-6|TRBD1|few|TRBJ2-7
TGTGCCAGCTCCTTACAGGGGGCCACCTACGAGCAGTACTTC
CASSLQGATYEQYF
>TRBV20-1|TRBD2|few|TRBJ2-1
TGCAGTGCTAGTAGACTAGCGGGAGTTGCTGAGCAGTTCTTC
CSASRLAGVAEQFF
>TRBV5-4|TRBD1|few|TRBJ1-6
TGTGCCAGCAGCTTGGGGGTGACAGGGTGGAATTCACCCCTCCACTTT
CASSLGVTGWNSPLHF
>TRBV19|NA|few|TRBJ1-5
TGTGCCACCGGGGCGGGCAATCAGCCCCAGCATTTT
CATGAGNQPQHF
>TRBV19|TRBD1|NA|TRBJ1-5
TGTGCCAGTAGGAGTAACAGGGGGTACCAGCCCCAGCATTTT
CASRSNRGYQPQHF
>TRBV25-1|NA|NA|TRBJ2-3
TGTGCCAGCAGTGATCGAGCGTTGAATACGCAGTATTTT
CASSDRALNTQYF
>TRBV12-3/TRBV12-4|NA|NA|TRBJ2-5
TGTGCCAGCAGTTCCCCCGGTGGCGAGACCCAGTACTTC
CASSSPGGETQYF
>TRBV11-3|NA|NA|TRBJ2-1
TGTGCCAGCAGTGGGAGGATGGACTCCTACAATGAGCAGTTCTTC
CASSGRMDSYNEQFF
>TRBV18|NA|NA|TRBJ1-3
TGTGCCAGCTCACCGACGGCGGCGATAGGAAACACCATATATTTT
CASSPTAAIGNTIYF
>TRBV12-5|NA|NA|TRBJ2-3
TGTGCTAGTGGTTTGGTATCCATCACAGATACGCAGTATTTT
CASGLVSITDTQYF
>TRBV7-2|NA|many|TRBJ2-7
TGTGCCAGCAGCTTAGCGCGGGGCGGGTTGAGCTCCTACGAGCAGTACTTC
CASSLARGGLSSYEQYF
>TRBV7-2|NA|many|TRBJ2-7
TGTGCCAGCAGCCCCCGGGGTCAGGGCTACGAGCAGTACTTC
CASSPRGQGYEQYF
>TRBV7-9|TRBD2|NA|TRBJ2-5
TGTGCCAGCAGCTTCGGCGCGGGAGATCCGCCAGAGACCCAGTACTTC
CASSFGAGDPPETQYF
>TRBV11-3|TRBD1|few|TRBJ1-1
TGTGCCAGCAGCTCAAGAACAGGGGGCCCGACTGAAGCTTTCTTT
CASSSRTGGPTEAFF
>TRBV4-2|NA|NA|TRBJ1-3
TGTGCCAGCAGCCCCACCCCCAGGGGACAACGAATGGGAAACACCATATATTTT
CASSPTPRGQRMGNTIYF
>TRBV7-2|NA|few|TRBJ2-1
TGTGCCAGCAGCTCAAGGACTGGGGGTGGGAGTGAGCAGTTCTTC
CASSSRTGGGSEQFF
>TRBV12-3/TRBV12-4|NA|NA|TRBJ2-7
TGTGCCAGCAGTCACGTCGGAGGGAGTCGTTCCTACGAGCAGTACTTC
CASSHVGGSRSYEQYF
>TRBV7-2|NA|many|TRBJ2-7
TGTGCCAGCAGCGGCCCGGCCGGGGGCTACGAGCAGTACTTC
CASSGPAGGYEQYF
>TRBV15|TRBD2|NA|TRBJ2-3
TGTGCCACCAGCAGTGGTACTAGCGGGAGGTCTCAGACGCAGTATTTT
CATSSGTSGRSQTQYF
>TRBV12-3/TRBV12-4|TRBD1|NA|TRBJ2-4
TGTGCCAGCAAACGCGACAGGGTCAAAAACATTCAGTACTTC
CASKRDRVKNIQYF
>TRBV19|TRBD1|few|TRBJ1-1
TGTGCCAGTAGTGGGGGACAGGGTCGGACTGAAGCTTTCTTT
CASSGGQGRTEAFF
>TRBV7-6|NA|few|TRBJ2-1
TGTGCCAGCAGCTTGTCGTCAGGATTCTACAATGAGCAGTTCTTC
CASSLSSGFYNEQFF
>TRBV3-1|NA|NA|TRBJ2-1
TGTGCCAGCAGCCAAGTGGGCAGGGTGGAGTACAATGAGCAGTTCTTC
CASSQVGRVEYNEQFF
>TRBV6-6|NA|NA|TRBJ1-5
TGTGCCAGCAGTTATGACGGGGCGGGGAAGCCCCAGCATTTT
CASSYDGAGKPQHF
>TRBV12-3/TRBV12-4|TRBD1|NA|TRBJ1-2
TGTGCCAGCAGTTTAAGGAGGGGGCTTGAGGGCTACACCTTC
CASSLRRGLEGYTF